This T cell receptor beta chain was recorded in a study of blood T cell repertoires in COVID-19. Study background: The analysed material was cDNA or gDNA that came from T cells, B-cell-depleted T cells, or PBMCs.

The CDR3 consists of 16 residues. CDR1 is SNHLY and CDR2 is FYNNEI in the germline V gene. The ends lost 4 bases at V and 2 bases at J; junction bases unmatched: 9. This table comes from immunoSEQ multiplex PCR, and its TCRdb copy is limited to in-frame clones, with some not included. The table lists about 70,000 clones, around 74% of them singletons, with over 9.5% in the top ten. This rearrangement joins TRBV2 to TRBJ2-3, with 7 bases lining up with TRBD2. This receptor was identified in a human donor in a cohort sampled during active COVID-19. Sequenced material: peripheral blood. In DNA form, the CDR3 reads TGTGCCAGCAGTGGATTAGGGGCGGGGGTCACAGATACGCAGTATTTT. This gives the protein CASSGLGAGVTDTQYF.